This TCR beta chain came from a study of T cells in Graves' hyperthyroidism and ophthalmopathy. About the study: Staff took peripheral blood when the initial diagnosis was made, before any treatment began.

Per the germline V gene, CDR1 is SQVTM and CDR2 is ANQGSEA. J gave up 6 bases and V 6 bases, and 9 bases lay outside the gene matches. This CDR3 has 15 residues. From under 12 ml of fresh peripheral blood, PBMCs were isolated. Study-level results: In the blood, most expanded thyroid clonotypes above 0.001 appeared as well.

TCR beta CDR3 region amplification was performed from RNA transcripts. An initial round of RT-PCR targeting the TCR CDR3 relied on the HTBI primer set. TCRdb independently ran MiXCR on the multiplex PCR reads; one entry per CDR3 protein. The table includes 250,000 to 300,000 distinct CDR3 sequences, 13% detected once. In regard to this clonotype: Its target is not known.

This sequence originates from a young woman with Graves' hyperthyroidism that later progressed to Graves' ophthalmopathy. V and J are TRBV29-1 and TRBJ2-2, with 11 bases matching TRBD2. Sequencing was done on a sample of blood. As DNA, the CDR3 is TGCAGCGTGATACTAGCGGGAGACAACGCCGGGGAGCTGTTTTTT. This encodes CSVILAGDNAGELFF.